These 8 T cell receptor beta chains originate from one sample sequenced in a study of CD8 T cells in ankylosing spondylitis. TCRdb processed the 5' RACE reads anew with MiXCR; each CDR3 protein has one entry. The sample lists tens of thousands of distinct CDR3 sequences, about 6.3% occurring once. Specimen: blood, either unsorted or a sorted T cell fraction (not recorded which). The receptors stem from a male donor with ankylosing spondylitis or in good health (not recorded which).

There are many counts of this clonotype. The chain is built from TRBV5-4 and TRBJ2-1; a possible D gene is TRBD2 (7 bases). The CDR3 length is 16 residues. V was pared by 4 bases and J by 7 bases, with 21 bases between. Looked up from germline, CDR1 is SGHNT and CDR2 is YYREEE (reference sequence). The CDR3 DNA follows: TGTGCCAGCAGCCGCTCGATCGGGGGGCGGCATAATGAGCAGTTCTTC. Amino acids: CASSRSIGGRHNEQFF.

This clonotype was seen ten or more times. The rearrangement uses TRBV7-3 and TRBJ1-2; a possible D gene is TRBD1 (5 bases). The CDR3 consists of 18 residues. V was trimmed by 4 bases and J by 3 bases, leaving 24 bases between them. Germline CDR1 reads SGHTA; CDR2 reads FQGTGA. The CDR3 DNA sequence: TGTGCCAGCAGCTCCCCGAGGGCAGGGAGGAATTCGGACTATGGCTACACCTTC. Translating it yields CASSSPRAGRNSDYGYTF.

This clonotype counts as medium-sized. This chain connects TRBV7-8 to TRBJ2-3; 13 nucleotides agree with TRBD2. With 5 bases clipped from V and 2 bases from J, the junction kept 4 bases outside the gene matches. The CDR3 consists of 16 residues. Germline V gene data show CDR1 as SGHVS and CDR2 as FQNEAQ. CDR3 coding DNA: TGTGCCAGCAGCCAAGGACTAGCGGGGGCCACAGATACGCAGTATTTT. It is translated as CASSQGLAGATDTQYF.

This clonotype occurred many times. The chain joins TRBV5-1 to TRBJ1-4; 9 bases align to TRBD1. This CDR3 contains 16 residues. Germline CDR1 reads SGHRS; CDR2 reads YFSETQ. Losses at the gene ends were 4 bases for V and 6 bases for J; bases not matched to a gene: 10. CDR3 nucleotide sequence: TGCGCCAGCAGCGCCAGGGACAGGGATCGATATGAAAAACTGTTTTTT. This translates into CASSARDRDRYEKLFF.

There are many counts of this clonotype. The chain combines TRBV28 with TRBJ2-2, with 9 bases identical to TRBD1. The CDR3 is made up of 15 amino acids. V gave up 9 bases and J gave up 5 bases; unmatched junction bases: 10. Germline CDR1 MDHEN, CDR2 SYDVKM. The CDR3 nucleotides are TGTGCCAGTTTGGGACAGGGAGGTTGGACCGGGGAGCTGTTTTTT. Translating it yields CASLGQGGWTGELFF.

In its sample, this clonotype was seen many times. CDR3 sequence: CASSPGGRYEQYF. CDR3 DNA sequence: TGTGCCAGCTCACCAGGAGGGCGGTACGAGCAGTACTTC. This chain uses TRBV18 with TRBJ2-7; the D gene is possibly TRBD2 (6 bases). The CDR3 length is 13 residues. Germline CDR1 is KGHSH and CDR2 is LQKENI. The V gene lost 2 bases and the J gene lost 4 bases, with 9 bases spanning the gap.

The sample holds many counts of this clonotype. The chain recombines TRBV11-2 with TRBJ2-2, with D possibly being TRBD1 or TRBD2 (5 bases each). The CDR3 extends over 14 amino acids. Germline V CDR1 and CDR2: SGHAT, FQNNGV. The V end lost 1 base, the J end lost 7 bases, and 10 bases lay between the germline ends. CDR3 in amino acids: CASSLVWGNGELFF. The CDR3, as DNA: TGTGCCAGCAGCTTAGTTTGGGGGAACGGGGAGCTGTTTTTT.

This clonotype appeared many times. The chain couples TRBV6-1 to TRBJ2-3; TRBD1 matches 9 bases. From germline, CDR1 is MNHNS and CDR2 SASEGT. Trimming cost V 5 bases and J 9 bases; bases outside gene matches: 6. The CDR3 is 13 residues long. The CDR3 here is CASSRDRADTQYF. The CDR3 region has the DNA TGTGCCAGCAGTCGGGACAGGGCTGACACGCAGTATTTT.